The rows below give T cell receptor beta chains drawn from one sample of a study of blood T cell repertoires in COVID-19. Produced via immunoSEQ multiplex PCR; TCRdb's table is partial and in-frame only. Seen here are tens of thousands of clones, around 88% observed once, and the top ten hold roughly 8.1%. The material sequenced was peripheral blood. Every receptor here comes from a woman aged 65 to 85 with acute or convalescent COVID-19. The CDR3 runs from the conserved cysteine through the conserved F or W. The D gene is left open where the match is weak. Clone size is not always given. Where it is, it says once, few, many or a class for expanded clones.

>TRBD2|14|NA|TRBJ2-1|TRBV5-1
CATQLAGDYNEQFF
TGCGCCACCCAACTAGCGGGAGACTACAATGAGCAGTTCTTC
>NA|13|NA|TRBJ2-1|TRBV12-3/TRBV12-4
CASTSSSYNEQFF
TGTGCCAGCACCTCTAGCTCCTACAATGAGCAGTTCTTC
>NA|13|NA|TRBJ1-6|TRBV7-3
CASSSGSASPLHF
TGTGCCAGCAGCTCAGGCTCGGCTTCACCCCTCCACTTT
>NA|12|NA|TRBJ1-2|TRBV10-3
CAISVSEYGYTF
TGTGCCATCAGCGTTAGTGAGTATGGCTACACCTTC
>TRBD2|15|NA|TRBJ2-5|TRBV28
CASSQTSGGKETQYF
TGTGCCAGCAGTCAGACTAGCGGGGGGAAAGAGACCCAGTACTTC
>NA|13|once|TRBJ2-7|TRBV12-3/TRBV12-4
CASKRSYSYEQYF
TGTGCCAGCAAGAGATCCTACTCCTACGAGCAGTACTTC
>TRBD2|14|NA|TRBJ2-3|TRBV5-6
CASNSAGGTDTQYF
TGTGCCAGCAATTCGGCGGGGGGCACAGATACGCAGTATTTT
>NA|13|NA|TRBJ1-1|TRBV27
CASSLAGLTEAFF
TGTGCCAGCAGTTTAGCGGGGCTCACTGAAGCTTTCTTT
>NA|16|NA|TRBJ2-5|TRBV4-1
CASSQVVLQGTTPQYF
TGCGCCAGCAGCCAAGTCGTCCTCCAGGGCACCACGCCCCAGTACTTC
>NA|11|NA|TRBJ1-1|TRBV27
CASRRNTEAFF
TGTGCCAGCAGGCGGAACACTGAAGCTTTCTTT
>TRBD1|15|NA|TRBJ1-6|TRBV28
CAIHPGQGDGSPLHF
TGTGCCATCCACCCCGGACAGGGGGATGGGTCACCCCTCCACTTT
>NA|16|NA|TRBJ2-2|TRBV5-1
CASSEVAGLETGELFF
TGCGCCAGCAGCGAGGTCGCAGGGTTGGAAACCGGGGAGCTGTTTTTT
>TRBD2|17|NA|TRBJ2-3|TRBV18
CASSAGTSVLRTDTQYF
TGTGCCAGCTCGGCCGGGACTAGCGTTCTTCGCACAGATACGCAGTATTTT
>NA|16|NA|TRBJ1-4|TRBV4-2
CASSQDPPGFGEKLFF
TGTGCCAGCAGCCAAGATCCCCCAGGGTTCGGTGAAAAACTGTTTTTT
>TRBD2|17|NA|TRBJ2-1|TRBV3-1/TRBV3-2
CASSLLRPSGSYNEQFF
TGTGCCAGCAGCCTTCTTCGGCCTAGCGGGAGTTACAATGAGCAGTTCTTC
>TRBD1|13|NA|TRBJ2-7|TRBV27
CASSRTGSYEQYF
TGTGCCAGCAGTCGGACAGGGTCCTACGAGCAGTACTTC
>NA|17|once|TRBJ1-1|TRBV4-2
CASRFMGARGLNTEAFF
TGTGCCAGCAGATTCATGGGGGCCCGCGGCCTGAACACTGAAGCTTTCTTT
>TRBD1|14|NA|TRBJ1-3|TRBV10-2
CASSFDRVGNTIYF
TGCGCCAGCAGTTTCGACAGGGTTGGAAACACCATATATTTT
>NA|12|few|TRBJ1-6|TRBV5-1
CASSLEGGPLHF
TGCGCCAGCAGCTTGGAGGGAGGACCCCTCCACTTT
>NA|16|NA|TRBJ2-5|TRBV9
CASSPASGGTGETQYF
TGTGCCAGCAGCCCTGCGAGTGGGGGGACGGGAGAGACCCAGTACTTC
>NA|16|few|TRBJ2-3|TRBV30
CAWSWGSSGSTDTQYF
TGTGCCTGGAGTTGGGGCAGCAGCGGGAGCACAGATACGCAGTATTTT
>NA|14|NA|TRBJ1-1|TRBV9
CASNPYPEGTEAFF
TGTGCCAGCAACCCCTACCCAGAGGGCACTGAAGCTTTCTTT
>TRBD2|17|NA|TRBJ2-5|TRBV20-1
CSASGGGSGRGQETQYF
TGCAGTGCTAGTGGTGGGGGTAGCGGGAGAGGGCAAGAGACCCAGTACTTC
>NA|13|NA|TRBJ1-1|TRBV3-1/TRBV3-2
CASSLSGGTEAFF
TGTGCCAGCAGCCTCAGCGGGGGTACTGAAGCTTTCTTT
>TRBD2|18|NA|TRBJ2-2|TRBV13
CASSRKTSGRASGGELFF
TGTGCCAGCAGCCGCAAGACTAGCGGGAGGGCCTCGGGCGGGGAGCTGTTTTTT
>TRBD1|15|NA|TRBJ2-7|TRBV5-1
CASSGDLGQESEQYF
TGCGCCAGCAGCGGCGATTTAGGACAGGAGAGCGAGCAGTACTTC
>TRBD1|13|NA|TRBJ2-1|TRBV24-1
CATSDMRGRRQFF
TGTGCCACCAGTGACATGAGGGGGCGTCGGCAGTTCTTC
>NA|11|few|TRBJ2-5|TRBV10-2
CASSGRETQYF
TGCGCCAGCAGTGGGAGGGAGACCCAGTACTTC
>NA|15|NA|TRBJ1-6|TRBV25-1
CASSGSYPGNSPLHF
TGTGCCAGCAGTGGATCGTATCCTGGCAATTCACCCCTCCACTTT
>TRBD1|17|NA|TRBJ1-6|TRBV28
CASSFRTGGVVYSPLHF
TGTGCCAGCAGTTTTCGGACAGGGGGCGTTGTGTATTCACCCCTCCACTTT
>NA|13|NA|TRBJ1-5|TRBV30
CAWARGPDRPQHF
TGTGCCTGGGCCCGGGGTCCTGATCGACCCCAGCATTTT
>NA|21|once|TRBJ2-1|TRBV27
CASRTSDTEAGDRLIRNEQFF
TGTGCCAGCAGAACTTCCGACACCGAAGCAGGCGACAGGTTGATACGCAATGAGCAGTTCTTC